This TCR beta chain was identified during a study of cytomegalovirus exposure and HLA in healthy donors. While the first cohort had some 700 subjects, the donors belonged to the separate validation cohort of more than 95 subjects. Profiling relied on immunoSEQ multiplex PCR, and the TCRdb table lists in-frame clones only, not all of them. The data contain about 98,000 clones, roughly 95% of them seen just once; the ten biggest clones take up 0.89%. The CDR3 contains 12 residues. Trimming took 4 bases from V and 4 from J, leaving 8 bases between them. Germline V gene lookup returns CDR1 SGHNT and CDR2 YYREEE (reference sequence).

The rearrangement uses TRBV5-4 and TRBJ1-1; D is unresolved. This sequence originates from a woman under 30 in good health and CMV-seronegative. Sequenced sample: PBMCs. CDR3 DNA: TGTGCCAGCAGCGATGGAGCCACTGAAGCTTTCTTT. It yields the protein CASSDGATEAFF.